The 30 T cell receptor beta chains reported below all come from one sample, sequenced in a study of blood T cell repertoires in COVID-19. Profiling relied on immunoSEQ multiplex PCR, and the TCRdb table lists in-frame clones only, not all of them. The profile shows roughly 140,000 clones, roughly four fifths of them singletons. The sample consisted of peripheral blood. These TCRs come from a woman of 80 years or more with acute or convalescent COVID-19.

The rearrangement links TRBV3-1 (or the pseudogene TRBV3-2) to TRBJ2-5, with TRBD1 identical over 11 bases. Germline values: CDR1 LGHDT, CDR2 YNNKEL (reference sequence). The CDR3 spans 16 residues. V lost 3 bases, J lost 5 bases, and 8 bases stayed unmatched. CDR3 DNA sequence: TGTGCCAGCAGCCATAGGACAGGGGGCGCGGGGGAGACCCAGTACTTC. This gives the protein CASSHRTGGAGETQYF.

The J gene is TRBJ2-7, the V gene TRBV3-1 (or the pseudogene TRBV3-2); TRBD2 agrees at 14 bases. CDR1 is LGHDT and CDR2 is YNNKEL in the germline V gene (reference sequence). Germline trimming cut 6 bases from V and 6 bases from J; bases unmatched to any gene: 4. The length of the CDR3 is 14 residues. The CDR3 coding sequence is TGTGCCAGCAGTGACGGACTAGCGGGAGGCGAGCAGTACTTC. Amino acids: CASSDGLAGGEQYF.

The genes are TRBV30 and TRBJ1-5; D gene ambiguous. CDR3 length: 13 residues. Trimming removed 0 bases at V and 6 bases at J, with 9 bases between. Germline CDR1 is GTSNPN and CDR2 is SVGIG (reference sequence). The DNA for the CDR3 is TGTGCCTGGAGTGTGGGCGAAAGTCAGCCCCAGCATTTT. Its translation: CAWSVGESQPQHF.

The chain couples TRBV18 to TRBJ2-1, with TRBD1 matching 11 bases. Germline-derived CDR1 and CDR2 are KGHSH and LQKENI. With V trimmed by 4 bases and J by 7 bases, 6 bases remained unmatched. This CDR3 comprises 15 residues. DNA for the CDR3: TGTGCCAGCTCACTGGACAGGGGGCTTGATAATGAGCAGTTCTTC. The encoded protein is CASSLDRGLDNEQFF.

V is TRBV9 and J is TRBJ1-2; TRBD1 is a possible D gene (6 bases). Germline values: CDR1 SGDLS, CDR2 YYNGEE. Trimming stripped 3 bases from V and 0 bases from J, with 21 bases between. The CDR3 totals 18 residues. The CDR3 nucleotides are TGTGCCAGCAGCGAGACAGGACAGTTCACATTTGCTAACTATGGCTACACCTTC. It encodes CASSETGQFTFANYGYTF. Variable domain in full (rest from reference TRBV9 and TRBJ1-2): DSGVTQTPKHLITATGQRVTLRCSPRSGDLSVYWYQQSLDQGLQFLIQYYNGEERAKGNILERFSAQQFPDLHSELNLSSLELGDSALYFCASSETGQFTFANYGYTFGSGTRLTVV.

This sequence joins TRBV9 and TRBJ2-2; 9 bases line up with TRBD2. CDR1 SGDLS and CDR2 YYNGEE come from the germline V gene. After removal of 4 bases from V and 1 base from J, the junction contained 5 bases not matched to a gene. This CDR3 is built from 16 residues. CDR3 loop: CASSPRLAENTGELFF. DNA for the CDR3: TGTGCCAGCAGCCCCCGACTAGCGGAGAACACCGGGGAGCTGTTTTTT.

This rearrangement joins TRBV7-6 to TRBJ1-1, with 9 bases aligning to TRBD1. Trimming took 1 base from V and 2 from J; bases not matched to a gene: 5. The CDR3 runs to 16 residues. Germline CDR1 SGHVS, CDR2 FNYEAQ. This chain's CDR3 is CASSLGDRVLNTEAFF. The CDR3 nucleotides read TGTGCCAGCAGCTTAGGGGACAGGGTCCTCAACACTGAAGCTTTCTTT.

The chain uses TRBV30 and TRBJ1-5; 7 nucleotides line up with TRBD1. Germline V gene data show CDR1 as GTSNPN and CDR2 as SVGIG (reference sequence). The trim removed 0 bases at V and 4 bases at J, leaving 6 bases unmatched. CDR3 length equals 15 residues. CDR3 nucleotides: TGTGCCTGGAGTGTGGGACAGAACCTTAATCAGCCCCAGCATTTT. As protein: CAWSVGQNLNQPQHF. The full variable domain, in which reference TRBV30 and TRBJ1-5 provide the parts outside the CDR3, is SQTIHQWPATLVQPVGSPLSLECTVEGTSNPNLYWYRQAAGRGLQLLFYSVGIGQISSEVPQNLSASRPQDRQFILSSKKLLLSDSGFYLCAWSVGQNLNQPQHFGDGTRLSIL.

This clone occurred a few times. The J gene is TRBJ1-1, the V gene TRBV18; a possible D gene is TRBD1 (5 bases). CDR3 length equals 14 residues. V lost 1 base and J 3 bases, leaving 9 bases between the germline ends. The germline V gene has CDR1 KGHSH and CDR2 LQKENI. The CDR3 DNA follows: TGTGCCAGCTCACCACAGGGGTCGGACACTGAAGCTTTCTTT. Its protein product is CASSPQGSDTEAFF. The full variable domain, its missing parts supplied by reference TRBV18 and TRBJ1-1, is NAGVMQNPRHLVRRRGQEARLRCSPMKGHSHVYWYRQLPEEGLKFMVYLQKENIIDESGMPKERFSAEFPKEGPSILRIQQVVRGDSAAYFCASSPQGSDTEAFFGQGTRLTVV.

This sequence joins TRBV3-1 (or the pseudogene TRBV3-2) and TRBJ1-1; D uncertain. Germline V gene data show CDR1 as LGHDT and CDR2 as YNNKEL (reference sequence). V gave up 1 base and J gave up 2 bases, with 14 bases separating them. The CDR3 sequence is 16 residues long. CDR3 protein: CASSQVFGGSNTEAFF. The CDR3, as DNA: TGTGCCAGCAGCCAAGTTTTTGGAGGGAGCAACACTGAAGCTTTCTTT.

The chain joins TRBV6-1 to TRBJ1-4; D is unresolved. The CDR3 length is 17 residues. The ends were cut back, 2 bases at V and 7 bases at J, with 20 bases in the middle. The germline V gene has CDR1 MNHNS and CDR2 SASEGT. The CDR3 loop reads CASSEILVAGWVEKLFF. The CDR3 region has the DNA TGTGCCAGCAGTGAAATCCTGGTCGCCGGGTGGGTTGAAAAACTGTTTTTT.

The chain combines TRBV5-4 with TRBJ1-3; 7 bases are shared with TRBD1. CDR1 and CDR2 (germline): SGHNT, YYREEE (reference sequence). The CDR3 loop spans 13 amino acids. Unmatched junction bases numbered 6, after V lost 6 bases and J lost 6 bases. As DNA, the CDR3 is TGTGCCAGCACTGACAGGGATGAAAACACCATATATTTT. Protein product: CASTDRDENTIYF.

V is TRBV18 and J is TRBJ1-1; tentatively, D is TRBD1 (6 bases). Germline V gene sequence: CDR1 KGHSH, CDR2 LQKENI. Trimming left V 3 bases short and J 1 base short, with 15 bases between. The CDR3 contains 16 residues. The DNA for the CDR3 is TGTGCCAGCTCACCTATAAGCCCGGGACAGAACACTGAAGCTTTCTTT. It yields the protein CASSPISPGQNTEAFF.

The CDR3 DNA reads as TGTGCCAGCAGCGTAGGTCTAGCGGGAGACAATGAGCAGTTCTTC. It encodes CASSVGLAGDNEQFF. This rearrangement joins TRBV9 to TRBJ2-1, with 10 bases aligning to TRBD2. Germline values: CDR1 SGDLS, CDR2 YYNGEE. Losses at the gene ends were 0 bases for V and 5 bases for J; bases not matched to a gene: 2. The length of the CDR3 is 15 residues. Full variable domain (remainder filled in from reference TRBV9 and TRBJ2-1): DSGVTQTPKHLITATGQRVTLRCSPRSGDLSVYWYQQSLDQGLQFLIQYYNGEERAKGNILERFSAQQFPDLHSELNLSSLELGDSALYFCASSVGLAGDNEQFFGPGTRLTVL.

The CDR3 DNA reads TGTGCCATCAGTGGGGGACAGGCATCGGATCAGCCCCAGCATTTT. Its translation is CAISGGQASDQPQHF. The chain recombines TRBV10-3 with TRBJ1-5, with 8 nucleotides matching TRBD1. The length of the CDR3 is 15 residues. V lost 4 bases and J lost 5; bases outside the gene matches: 7. Germline CDR1 and CDR2: ENHRY and SYGVKD.

The J gene is TRBJ1-6, the V gene TRBV2; D perhaps matches TRBD1 (5 bases). Germline values: CDR1 SNHLY, CDR2 FYNNEI. V gave up 3 bases and J gave up 7 bases, with 10 bases separating them. The CDR3 extends over 14 amino acids. CDR3 in amino acids: CASSDRPGNSPLHF. The CDR3 coding sequence is TGTGCCAGCAGTGATCGCCCAGGGAATTCACCCCTCCACTTT.

The rearrangement uses TRBV30 and TRBJ2-7; D might be TRBD1 (5 bases). Germline-derived CDR1 and CDR2 are GTSNPN and SVGIG (reference sequence). V lost 4 bases, J lost 10 bases, and 20 bases lay in between. The CDR3 is 13 amino acids. CDR3 residues: CAWNNLPRVTQYF. The CDR3 nucleotides read TGTGCCTGGAACAACCTCCCCAGGGTTACCCAGTACTTC.

The chain recombines TRBV14 with TRBJ2-7; 14 bases agree with TRBD2. Germline lookup yields CDR1 SGHDN and CDR2 FVKESK. The CDR3 sequence is 19 residues long. V lost 3 bases and J lost 5; bases outside the gene matches: 15. CDR3 in DNA: TGTGCCAGCAGCCACCCTGGGGGGACTAGCGGGAGAGGTGGCAACGAGCAGTACTTC. It is translated as CASSHPGGTSGRGGNEQYF.

The chain uses TRBV5-1 and TRBJ2-2, with 8 bases matching TRBD1. CDR3 length: 19 residues. The V gene's germline CDR1 is SGHRS and CDR2 YFSETQ. The junction had 11 bases not matched to a gene; V was cut back by 1 base and J by 0 bases. This CDR3 reads CASSLRHGTGQANTGELFF. In nucleotides, the CDR3 is TGCGCCAGCAGCTTGCGTCATGGGACGGGACAGGCGAACACCGGGGAGCTGTTTTTT.

The V call is TRBV5-8, the J call TRBJ1-1, with D unclear. This CDR3 spans 12 amino acids. From germline, CDR1 is SGHTS and CDR2 YDEGEE. V gave up 0 bases and J gave up 6 bases, with 6 bases separating them. CDR3 nucleotides: TGTGCCAGCAGCTTGGGTTCTTCTGAAGCTTTCTTT. It yields the protein CASSLGSSEAFF. Variable domain in full (rest from reference TRBV5-8 and TRBJ1-1): EAGVTQSPTHLIKTRGQQATLRCSPISGHTSVYWYQQALGLGLQFLLWYDEGEERNRGNFPPRFSGRQFPNYSSELNVNALELEDSALYLCASSLGSSEAFFGQGTRLTVV.

The chain joins TRBV7-2 to TRBJ2-5; maybe TRBD1 (6 bases). Trimming removed 3 bases at V and 1 base at J, with 9 bases between. The CDR3 loop spans 14 amino acids. Germline lookup yields CDR1 SGHTA and CDR2 FQGNSA. CDR3 amino acids: CASSFSRGQETQYF. CDR3 sequence (DNA): TGTGCCAGCAGCTTCTCCAGGGGCCAAGAGACCCAGTACTTC.

This clone has only a few counts. This sequence joins TRBV10-3 and TRBJ1-1; 9 positions match TRBD1. Trimming took 4 bases from V and 5 from J; bases not matched to a gene: 14. Germline lookup yields CDR1 ENHRY and CDR2 SYGVKD. This CDR3 is 17 amino acids long. The DNA for the CDR3 is TGTGCCATCAGTGGGGGGGTCGGGACAGGGACGACGACTGAAGCTTTCTTT. Amino acid sequence: CAISGGVGTGTTTEAFF.

The chain couples TRBV19 to TRBJ1-2, with D uncertain. Germline V gene lookup returns CDR1 LNHDA and CDR2 SQIVND (reference sequence). V lost 5 bases to trimming and J lost 6 bases, with 22 bases between them. The CDR3 has 16 residues. The CDR3 nucleotides are TGTGCCAGTAGTGACGGAGGGTCAGGAGGGTTCAATGGCTACACCTTC. It translates to CASSDGGSGGFNGYTF. The complete variable domain, with remaining parts taken from reference TRBV19 and TRBJ1-2, reads DGGITQSPKYLFRKEGQNVTLSCEQNLNHDAMYWYRQDPGQGLRLIYYSQIVNDFQKGDIAEGYSVSREKKESFPLTVTSAQKNPTAFYLCASSDGGSGGFNGYTFGSGTRLTVV.

This chain links TRBV25-1 with TRBJ1-6, with TRBD1 matching 7 bases. J gave up 7 bases and V 2 bases, and 5 bases lay outside the gene matches. The CDR3 totals 15 residues. The germline V gene has CDR1 MGHDK and CDR2 SYGVNS. The CDR3 DNA reads TGTGCCAGCAGTGAAGTAAGGGGGCTCAATTCACCCCTCCACTTT. Residues: CASSEVRGLNSPLHF.

V gene TRBV4-3 combines with J gene TRBJ2-2, with TRBD1 matching over 7 bases. V trimming: 1 base; J trimming: 5 bases; junction bases outside the gene matches: 4. This CDR3 has 15 residues. The germline V gene encodes CDR1 LGHNA and CDR2 YSLEER. The CDR3 DNA is TGCGCCAGCAGCCAAGTACAGGGGTGGACCGGGGAGCTGTTTTTT. This gives the protein CASSQVQGWTGELFF.

This clone was recorded once. The gene calls are TRBV6-5 and TRBJ1-6; TRBD1 aligns across 8 bases. The CDR3 consists of 15 residues. V was clipped by 2 bases and J by 10 bases; unmatched bases: 7. The germline gives CDR1 MNHEY, CDR2 SVGAGI. As DNA, the CDR3 is TGTGCCAGCAGTTACCAGGGGGCTCAGGGATCACCCCTCCACTTT. Residues: CASSYQGAQGSPLHF.

This chain joins TRBV29-1 and TRBJ2-3, with 9 bases identical to TRBD2. The CDR3 consists of 16 residues. The V gene's germline CDR1 is SQVTM and CDR2 ANQGSEA. J was trimmed by 3 bases and V by 6 bases; bases with no gene match: 13. CDR3 loop: CSVSGREGGSTDTQYF. CDR3 coding DNA: TGCAGCGTGTCAGGGCGGGAGGGCGGTAGTACAGATACGCAGTATTTT.

Details on this clone: Sequence at one end of the junction differs from germline and may be a read error. The rearrangement joins TRBV18 to TRBJ2-6; 7 bases are a match to TRBD1. The CDR3 contains 16 residues. Germline V gives CDR1 KGHSH, CDR2 LQKENI. The CDR3 protein is CASSPDRTSRANVLTF. CDR3 nucleotide sequence: TGTGCCAGCTCACCGGACAGGACCTCTAGGGCCAACGTCCTGACTTTC.

J is TRBJ1-2 and V is TRBV25-1, with a tentative D call TRBD1 (5 bases). The CDR3 contains 12 residues. Germline values: CDR1 MGHDK, CDR2 SYGVNS. V was shortened by 4 bases and J by 4 bases, with 7 bases between the two germline ends. The CDR3 DNA sequence: TGTGCCAGCAGTGTGGGGCTCTATGGCTACACCTTC. It specifies CASSVGLYGYTF.

The chain employs TRBV14 and TRBJ1-1; D unclear. V lost 4 bases to trimming and J lost 1 base, with 22 bases between them. This CDR3 has 18 residues. CDR1 and CDR2 from the germline V gene are SGHDN and FVKESK. In DNA, the CDR3 is TGTGCCAGCAGCCTCCGACCGGGGAGGGTATTCGGGAACACTGAAGCTTTCTTT. Translated, it gives CASSLRPGRVFGNTEAFF.